A selection of T cell receptor beta chains follows, all from one sample in a study of blood T cell repertoires in COVID-19. This table comes from immunoSEQ multiplex PCR, and its TCRdb copy is limited to in-frame clones, with some not included. The sample yields 200,000 to 250,000 clones, under 90% seen once. Sequences were obtained from peripheral blood. Every receptor here comes from a woman of 80 years or more with acute or convalescent COVID-19. Each CDR3 is given with its conserved first and last residue. A D gene is named only where the DNA matches it firmly. Some rows have no size entry. The others give once, few or many, or a class for an expanded clone.

DNA: TGTGCCAGCAGCCCCATGACAGGGACGAACACTGAAGCTTTCTTT; CDR3: CASSPMTGTNTEAFF; V: TRBV7-9; size: once; J: TRBJ1-1; D: TRBD1
DNA: TGTGCCAGCAGCAAAGGACTAGCGGGATACACCGGGGAGCTGTTTTTT; CDR3: CASSKGLAGYTGELFF; V: TRBV5-6; size: few; J: TRBJ2-2; D: TRBD2
DNA: TGCGCCACCTCGAAAGCTTCGGGCGAGCAGTACTTC; CDR3: CATSKASGEQYF; V: TRBV5-1; size: -; J: TRBJ2-7; D: -
DNA: TGTGCCAGCAGCTACTCACACCAGGGGACTAACTATGGCTACACCTTC; CDR3: CASSYSHQGTNYGYTF; V: TRBV6-5; size: -; J: TRBJ1-2; D: -
DNA: TGTGCCAGCAGCCCTACAGGCCGCAATCAGCCCCAGCATTTT; CDR3: CASSPTGRNQPQHF; V: TRBV9; size: few; J: TRBJ1-5; D: -
DNA: TGTGCCAGCAGTCGGGGGGCGGATAGCTATGGCTACACCTTC; CDR3: CASSRGADSYGYTF; V: TRBV6-5; size: -; J: TRBJ1-2; D: -
DNA: TGTGCCAGTAGTATAGCCCGGGACACCTACACAGATACGCAGTATTTT; CDR3: CASSIARDTYTDTQYF; V: TRBV19; size: -; J: TRBJ2-3; D: -
DNA: TGTGCCACCAGCCGGGCTGGGGGGGCCATTGAGCAGTTCTTC; CDR3: CATSRAGGAIEQFF; V: TRBV5-4; size: -; J: TRBJ2-1; D: -
DNA: TGTGCCAGCAGTGAATCGCCCGGGAACTCATTGAGCTACACCTTC; CDR3: CASSESPGNSLSYTF; V: TRBV6-1; size: -; J: TRBJ1-2; D: -
DNA: TGCAGCGTTGTTGGGGGAGGGTACACCGGGGAGCTGTTTTTT; CDR3: CSVVGGGYTGELFF; V: TRBV29-1; size: -; J: TRBJ2-2; D: TRBD2
DNA: TGTGCTAGTGCCCCCGGGGGGACCTACGAGCAGTACTTC; CDR3: CASAPGGTYEQYF; V: TRBV12-5; size: -; J: TRBJ2-7; D: TRBD2
DNA: TGCAGCGTTAACCCTGTCCCCAGGGCTGAAGCTTTCTTT; CDR3: CSVNPVPRAEAFF; V: TRBV29-1; size: -; J: TRBJ1-1; D: -
DNA: TGTGCCATCAGTTCTACAGGGACAACTGAAGCTTTCTTT; CDR3: CAISSTGTTEAFF; V: TRBV10-3; size: once; J: TRBJ1-1; D: -
DNA: TGTGCCAGCTCTAGGGGGCCTGGCTACACCTTC; CDR3: CASSRGPGYTF; V: TRBV19; size: -; J: TRBJ1-2; D: TRBD1
DNA: TGTGCCAGCAGTCCCGGACAGGGTTTAAACACTGAAGCTTTCTTT; CDR3: CASSPGQGLNTEAFF; V: TRBV28; size: few; J: TRBJ1-1; D: TRBD1
DNA: TGTGCCAGCAGCACGAGGGTACTCGAGGGCTACACCTTC; CDR3: CASSTRVLEGYTF; V: TRBV9; size: -; J: TRBJ1-2; D: -
DNA: TGTGCCAGCAGTGACTCCCGGGGGTACACAGATACGCAGTATTTT; CDR3: CASSDSRGYTDTQYF; V: TRBV6-4; size: -; J: TRBJ2-3; D: -
DNA: TGTGCCAGCAGTGAAGCGCTTAGAGAGACCCAGTACTTC; CDR3: CASSEALRETQYF; V: TRBV6-1; size: -; J: TRBJ2-5; D: -
DNA: TGTGCCAGCAGTTCGGGACAGGGACGCTATGGCTACACCTTC; CDR3: CASSSGQGRYGYTF; V: TRBV6-2/TRBV6-3; size: -; J: TRBJ1-2; D: TRBD1
DNA: TGTGCCAGCAGGGGGACTAGCGGGGGGCTCACCGGGGAGCTGTTTTTT; CDR3: CASRGTSGGLTGELFF; V: TRBV2; size: -; J: TRBJ2-2; D: TRBD2
DNA: TGTGCCAGCAGCATAGAATCAGGGAACTATGGCTACACCTTC; CDR3: CASSIESGNYGYTF; V: TRBV6-4; size: -; J: TRBJ1-2; D: -
DNA: TGTGCCAGCAGTTTTCAGGAGGGGACTGAAGCTTTCTTT; CDR3: CASSFQEGTEAFF; V: TRBV12-3/TRBV12-4; size: -; J: TRBJ1-1; D: -
DNA: TGCGCCAGCAGCTTGGGACCGGGGTCAGATACGCAGTATTTT; CDR3: CASSLGPGSDTQYF; V: TRBV5-1; size: -; J: TRBJ2-3; D: -
DNA: TGTGCCAGTAGTATAGATCGAGGGGATACGCAGTATTTT; CDR3: CASSIDRGDTQYF; V: TRBV19; size: -; J: TRBJ2-3; D: -
DNA: TGTGCCAGCAGCCCAGAACAGGACAGGGCCTACGAGCAGTACTTC; CDR3: CASSPEQDRAYEQYF; V: TRBV11-3; size: -; J: TRBJ2-7; D: TRBD1
DNA: TGTGCCTGGAGTGTACCTCCAGGCGTACGGGAGACCCAGTACTTC; CDR3: CAWSVPPGVRETQYF; V: TRBV30; size: -; J: TRBJ2-5; D: -
DNA: TGCGCCAGCAGCCCTCTGCGGAACAGGGTGGTTGGCGAAAAACTGTTTTTT; CDR3: CASSPLRNRVVGEKLFF; V: TRBV4-1; size: few; J: TRBJ1-4; D: -
DNA: TGTGCCAGCTCACCCGGGGGGGGGCATGGCTACACCTTC; CDR3: CASSPGGGHGYTF; V: TRBV18; size: -; J: TRBJ1-2; D: -
DNA: TGCAGCGTGGGACAGGGCCAAGAGACCCAGTACTTC; CDR3: CSVGQGQETQYF; V: TRBV29-1; size: -; J: TRBJ2-5; D: TRBD1
DNA: TGTGCCAGCATGGGGACAGTCTCCTACGAGCAGTACTTC; CDR3: CASMGTVSYEQYF; V: TRBV12-3/TRBV12-4; size: once; J: TRBJ2-7; D: TRBD1
DNA: TGTGCTAGCAGCTCGGGACTAGCGAGTCAAGAGACCCAGTACTTC; CDR3: CASSSGLASQETQYF; V: TRBV7-7; size: -; J: TRBJ2-5; D: TRBD2
DNA: TGTGCCAGCAGCAAAGGCTTCGGGGTGAACACTGAAGCTTTCTTT; CDR3: CASSKGFGVNTEAFF; V: TRBV21-1; size: -; J: TRBJ1-1; D: -
DNA: TGTGCCAGCAGCTGGGACAGGAACTATGGCTACACCTTC; CDR3: CASSWDRNYGYTF; V: TRBV3-1/TRBV3-2; size: -; J: TRBJ1-2; D: TRBD1
DNA: TGCGCCAGCAGCCAAGATCAGAGTCAGGGGTACGAGCAGTTCTTC; CDR3: CASSQDQSQGYEQFF; V: TRBV4-3; size: -; J: TRBJ2-1; D: -
DNA: TGTGCCAGCTCACCTTTCGCACAGAGGAACACTGAAGCTTTCTTT; CDR3: CASSPFAQRNTEAFF; V: TRBV18; size: -; J: TRBJ1-1; D: -
DNA: TGTGCCAGTAGCTCAGATAGCAATCAGCCCCAGCATTTT; CDR3: CASSSDSNQPQHF; V: TRBV19; size: -; J: TRBJ1-5; D: -
DNA: TGTGCCAGCGAATCGACAGGGGTCCTAGACTATGGCTACACCTTC; CDR3: CASESTGVLDYGYTF; V: TRBV6-5; size: -; J: TRBJ1-2; D: TRBD1
DNA: TGCGCCAGCAGCCTAACTGCTAACTATGGCTACACCTTC; CDR3: CASSLTANYGYTF; V: TRBV5-1; size: -; J: TRBJ1-2; D: -
DNA: TGTGCCAGCAGCCTTAGACAGGGGGTCCGCTACAATGAGCAGTTCTTC; CDR3: CASSLRQGVRYNEQFF; V: TRBV5-4; size: -; J: TRBJ2-1; D: TRBD1
DNA: TGTGCCAGCAGTTTATCGGGGTCCACAGATACGCAGTATTTT; CDR3: CASSLSGSTDTQYF; V: TRBV28; size: few; J: TRBJ2-3; D: -
DNA: TGTGCCAGCAGCCAAGATTACGGACAGGGACACCAGCATTTT; CDR3: CASSQDYGQGHQHF; V: TRBV3-1/TRBV3-2; size: -; J: TRBJ1-5; D: TRBD1
DNA: TGTGCCAGCAGTTCTCAGACAGGAGGAAACACTGAAGCTTTCTTT; CDR3: CASSSQTGGNTEAFF; V: TRBV27; size: -; J: TRBJ1-1; D: -
DNA: TGCGCCAGCAGCCGCCCGGGACAGGTTAATGAAAAACTGTTTTTT; CDR3: CASSRPGQVNEKLFF; V: TRBV4-1; size: -; J: TRBJ1-4; D: TRBD1
DNA: TGTGCCAGCAGCTTAGGGAGAAGGGGGCGCGAGAACTATGGCTACACCTTC; CDR3: CASSLGRRGRENYGYTF; V: TRBV7-2; size: -; J: TRBJ1-2; D: TRBD1
DNA: TGTGCCACCAGTGAACCGACAGGAAACACCATATATTTT; CDR3: CATSEPTGNTIYF; V: TRBV24-1; size: -; J: TRBJ1-3; D: -
DNA: TGTGCCAGCAGCCCCCGAGGAGGGGAGTATGGCTACACCTTC; CDR3: CASSPRGGEYGYTF; V: TRBV9; size: -; J: TRBJ1-2; D: -
DNA: TGTGCCAGCAGCGTAGATGGGACAGGGGGGAAAAAAAACATTCAGTACTTC; CDR3: CASSVDGTGGKKNIQYF; V: TRBV9; size: -; J: TRBJ2-4; D: TRBD1
DNA: TGTGCCAGCAGCCTGGGGACTGCTCTAGCCAAAAACATTCAGTACTTC; CDR3: CASSLGTALAKNIQYF; V: TRBV5-5; size: -; J: TRBJ2-4; D: -
DNA: TGTGCCAGCAGCTTAGAGCGGGTCAGCGGGCAGTACTTC; CDR3: CASSLERVSGQYF; V: TRBV11-2; size: -; J: TRBJ2-7; D: -
DNA: TGTGCCAGTAGTATCAACCGGGACACCTCCTACGAGCAGTACTTC; CDR3: CASSINRDTSYEQYF; V: TRBV19; size: -; J: TRBJ2-7; D: -
DNA: TGCGCCAGCAGTTCTCGACAGGGTATTTCCGGTGGCTACACCTTC; CDR3: CASSSRQGISGGYTF; V: TRBV5-1; size: -; J: TRBJ1-2; D: TRBD1
DNA: TGCGCCAGCAGCCAGACAGGGGACGGCTACACCTTC; CDR3: CASSQTGDGYTF; V: TRBV4-3; size: -; J: TRBJ1-2; D: TRBD1
DNA: TGTGCCAGTAGTCCACGACAGCCCAATCAGCCCCAGCATTTT; CDR3: CASSPRQPNQPQHF; V: TRBV19; size: once; J: TRBJ1-5; D: -